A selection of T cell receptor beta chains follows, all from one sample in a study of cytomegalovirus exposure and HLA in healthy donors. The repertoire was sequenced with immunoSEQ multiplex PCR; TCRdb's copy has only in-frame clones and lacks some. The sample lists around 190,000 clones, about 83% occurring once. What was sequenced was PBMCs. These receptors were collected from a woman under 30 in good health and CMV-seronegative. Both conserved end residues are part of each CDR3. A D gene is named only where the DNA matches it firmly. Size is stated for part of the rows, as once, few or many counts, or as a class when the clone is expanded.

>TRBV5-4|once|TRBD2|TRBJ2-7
TGTGCCAGCAGCTTGGACGGACTAGCGGGAGAGTACGAGCAGTACTTC
CASSLDGLAGEYEQYF
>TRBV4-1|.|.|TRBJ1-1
TGCGCCAGCAGCCGGCTATCACAGGCTATCACTGAAGCTTTCTTT
CASSRLSQAITEAFF
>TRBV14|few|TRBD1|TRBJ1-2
TGTGCCAGCAGCTTGGACAGGAACTATGGCTACACCTTC
CASSLDRNYGYTF
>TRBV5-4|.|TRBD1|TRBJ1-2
TGTGCCAGCAGCTCGGGAGCCGGGACAGACTATGGCTACACCTTC
CASSSGAGTDYGYTF
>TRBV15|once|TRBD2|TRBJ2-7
TGTGCCACCAGCAGAGAGGGGGGGTCCTACGAGCAGTACTTC
CATSREGGSYEQYF
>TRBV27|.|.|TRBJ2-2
TGTGCCAGCAGTTTATCGGCCTATTACCAAGCGGCCACCGGGGAGCTGTTTTTT
CASSLSAYYQAATGELFF
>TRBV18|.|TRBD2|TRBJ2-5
TGTGCCAGCTCACCACCCGCGGGACTAGCGGGGGCCTCGTCCCAGTACTTC
CASSPPAGLAGASSQYF
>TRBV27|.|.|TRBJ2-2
TGTGCCAGCAGTTTATTCGCGGGGCAGGCGGCGGTCGGGGAGCTGTTTTTT
CASSLFAGQAAVGELFF
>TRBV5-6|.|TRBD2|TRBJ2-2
TGTGCCAGCACCGGACTAGCGGGAGCTGAAACCGGGGAGCTGTTTTTT
CASTGLAGAETGELFF
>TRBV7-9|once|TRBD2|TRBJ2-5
TGTGCCAGCAGCTTATTAAGCGGGGGGACAGAGACCCAGTACTTC
CASSLLSGGTETQYF
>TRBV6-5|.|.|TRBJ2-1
TGTGCCAGCAGTTCCACTAGGGAGCAGTTCTTC
CASSSTREQFF
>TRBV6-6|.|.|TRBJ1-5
TGTGCCAGCAGTTACGGGGCAAAATCCCAGCATTTT
CASSYGAKSQHF
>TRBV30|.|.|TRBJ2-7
TGTGCCTGGAAGGCGGGTCTCTTGGCCTACGAGCAGTACTTC
CAWKAGLLAYEQYF
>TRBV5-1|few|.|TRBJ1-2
TGCGCCAGCAGAACCGAACGGGGATTATATGGCTACACCTTC
CASRTERGLYGYTF
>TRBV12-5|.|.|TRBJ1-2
TGTGCTAGTGGTTTGTGGCGGCAGGGGAGCGGCTACACCTTC
CASGLWRQGSGYTF
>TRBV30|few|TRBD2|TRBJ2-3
TGTGCCTGGAGTTCCCGGGGGGGCGTATCCCCTTCAGATACGCAGTATTTT
CAWSSRGGVSPSDTQYF
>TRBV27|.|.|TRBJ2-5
TGTGCCAGCAGTTTAGGAGGGTTAGAGACCCAGTACTTC
CASSLGGLETQYF
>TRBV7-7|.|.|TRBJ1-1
TGTGCCAGCAGCTTAGTTGAGGACACTGAAGCTTTCTTT
CASSLVEDTEAFF
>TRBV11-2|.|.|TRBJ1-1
TGTGCCAGCAGCTCCCACAGAAACACTGAAGCTTTCTTT
CASSSHRNTEAFF
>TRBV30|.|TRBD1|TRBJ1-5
TGTGCCTGGAGTCTTAAGATAGACAGGGGCACTCGGGGGCCCCAGCATTTT
CAWSLKIDRGTRGPQHF
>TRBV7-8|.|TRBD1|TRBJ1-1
TGTGCCAGCAGATGGACAGGGTATGACACTGAAGCTTTCTTT
CASRWTGYDTEAFF
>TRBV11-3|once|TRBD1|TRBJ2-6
TGTGCCAGCAGCTTCCAAACTATACAGGGGACAGGGGCCAACGTCCTGACTTTC
CASSFQTIQGTGANVLTF
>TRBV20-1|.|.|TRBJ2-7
TGCAGTGGGGGCAGGGGAGACGAGCAGTACTTC
CSGGRGDEQYF
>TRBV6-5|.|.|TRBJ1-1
TGTGCCAGCAGTTACTTTGGGGGCGTTGAAGCTTTCTTT
CASSYFGGVEAFF
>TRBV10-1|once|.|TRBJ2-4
TGCGCCAGCAGTGAGTCCGGGGGGCTGATGAACATTCAGTACTTC
CASSESGGLMNIQYF
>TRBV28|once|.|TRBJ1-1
TGTGCCAGCAGATCGGGGGGGGGATATGAAGCTTTCTTT
CASRSGGGYEAFF
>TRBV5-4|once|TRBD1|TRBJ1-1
TGTGCCAGCAGCTTGGGTTTCAGGGGGCTAAACACTGAAGCTTTCTTT
CASSLGFRGLNTEAFF
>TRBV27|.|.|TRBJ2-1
TGTGCCAGCAGTTTATCCTCCCATGAGCAGTTCTTC
CASSLSSHEQFF
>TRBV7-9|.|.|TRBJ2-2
TGTGCCAGCAGCTTAACGCCTAGCGTCACCGGGGAGCTGTTTTTT
CASSLTPSVTGELFF
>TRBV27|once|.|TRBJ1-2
TGTGCCAGCAGGCCGGATTGGAGTTCTGGCTACACCTTC
CASRPDWSSGYTF
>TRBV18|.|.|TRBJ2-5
TGTGCCAGCTCCCAAGGCAGGGAAGAGACCCAGTACTTC
CASSQGREETQYF
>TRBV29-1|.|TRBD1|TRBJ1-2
TGCAGCGTTGGACTAGGCTCGGGGACAGGGAACTATGGCTACACCTTC
CSVGLGSGTGNYGYTF
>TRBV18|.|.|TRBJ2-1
TGTGCCAGCTCACCCCGACAGTACAATGAGCAGTTCTTC
CASSPRQYNEQFF
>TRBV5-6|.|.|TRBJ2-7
TGTGCCAGCAGCTTGGAAACTGAGCACGAGCAGTACTTC
CASSLETEHEQYF
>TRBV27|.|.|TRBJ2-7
TGTGCCAGCAGTACCCAGGGCTACGAGCAGTACTTC
CASSTQGYEQYF
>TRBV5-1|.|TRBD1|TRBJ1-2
TGCGCCAGCAGCGATACAGGGGACTATGGCTACACCTTC
CASSDTGDYGYTF
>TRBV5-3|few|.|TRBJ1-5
TGTGCCAGAACCCTTGAGTGCCGCGACAATCAGCCCCAGCATTTT
CARTLECRDNQPQHF
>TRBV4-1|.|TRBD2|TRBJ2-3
TGCGCCAGCAGCCAAGTAGGGACTACCTACGATACGCAGTATTTT
CASSQVGTTYDTQYF
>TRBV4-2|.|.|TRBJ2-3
TGTGCCAGCAGCCTTACTAGCACAGATACGCAGTATTTT
CASSLTSTDTQYF
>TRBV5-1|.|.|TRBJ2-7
TGCGCCAGCAGCTTGGCGGAGAAATACGAGCAGTACTTC
CASSLAEKYEQYF
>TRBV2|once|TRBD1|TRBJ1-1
TGTGCCAGCAAGGAGGGGGCGAAGAACACTGAAGCTTTCTTT
CASKEGAKNTEAFF
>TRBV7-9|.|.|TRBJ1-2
TGTGCCAGCAGCTTGCAAGGACAGAGGGGTGCCTATGGCTACACCTTC
CASSLQGQRGAYGYTF
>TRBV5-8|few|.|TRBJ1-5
TGTGCCAGCAGCGACTGGACAGAAAATCAGCCCCAGCATTTT
CASSDWTENQPQHF
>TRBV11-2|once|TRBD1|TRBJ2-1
TGTGCCAGCAGCATCGACAGGGGGCCGTACAATGAGCAGTTCTTC
CASSIDRGPYNEQFF
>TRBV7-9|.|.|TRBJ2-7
TGTGCCAGCAGCTTAGTTACAGGGAACTACGAGCAGTACTTC
CASSLVTGNYEQYF
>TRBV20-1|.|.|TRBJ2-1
TGCAGTGTCGGCTCCGGGAGAGAGCAGTTCTTC
CSVGSGREQFF
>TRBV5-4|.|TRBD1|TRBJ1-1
TGTGCCAGCAGCTCCCATCAGGGGGTGGGTGAAGCTTTCTTT
CASSSHQGVGEAFF
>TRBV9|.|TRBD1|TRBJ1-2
TGTGCCAGCAGCGACCGAACAGGGGGCCCTTCTGGCTACACCTTC
CASSDRTGGPSGYTF
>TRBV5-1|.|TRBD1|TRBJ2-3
TGCGCCAGCAGAATTGACAGGGGACTTACGCAGTATTTT
CASRIDRGLTQYF
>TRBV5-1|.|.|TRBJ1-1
TGCGCCAGCAGCTTGTCCTCAGATAACACTGAAGCTTTCTTT
CASSLSSDNTEAFF
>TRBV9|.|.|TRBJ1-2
TGTGCCAGTTCCAGGGGTCTTGATGGCTACACCTTC
CASSRGLDGYTF
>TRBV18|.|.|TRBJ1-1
TGTGCCAGCTCACGTTTGGGCCTTGACACTGAAGCTTTCTTT
CASSRLGLDTEAFF
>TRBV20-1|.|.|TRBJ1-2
TGCAGTGCAACAGGGTTCGGAGGCTACACCTTC
CSATGFGGYTF
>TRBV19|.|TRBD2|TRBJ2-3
TGTGCCAGTAGTCCTTCCGGGACTAGGGGCACAGATACGCAGTATTTT
CASSPSGTRGTDTQYF
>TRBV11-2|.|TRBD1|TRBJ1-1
TGTGCCAGCAGCCGGGACAGGGGATTTAAAGAAGCTTTCTTT
CASSRDRGFKEAFF